This is a list of T cell receptor beta chains from one sample in a study of lymphopenia after photon versus proton radiotherapy. The table came from immunoSEQ multiplex PCR; TCRdb's copy has only in-frame clones and leaves some out. The table has under 80,000 clones, approximately 86% seen once. The input for sequencing was peripheral blood, taken from a patient treated with photon-based radiotherapy. Receptor source: a man in his forties with gastric cancer. The CDR3 runs from the conserved cysteine through the conserved F or W. Clone size is stated in some rows and not others, as once, few, many or a class when expanded.

CDR3 | J | size | V
CASTRTPYNSPLHF | TRBJ1-6 | few | TRBV27
CASSLQHSSDTQYF | TRBJ2-3 | NA | TRBV7-2
CASSSSDRGSYEQYF | TRBJ2-7 | few | TRBV7-9
CASTLTGLYSNQPQHF | TRBJ1-5 | NA | TRBV6-6
CASSFRTGTNEKLFF | TRBJ1-4 | NA | TRBV5-1
CASRRGGEGSPLHF | TRBJ1-6 | NA | TRBV2
CASSRRRYNEQFF | TRBJ2-1 | NA | TRBV7-9
CASSRGATGFSGNTIYF | TRBJ1-3 | NA | TRBV11-2
CASSVWTGGFNSPLHF | TRBJ1-6 | few | TRBV7-9
CASSQERDFLANYGYTF | TRBJ1-2 | NA | TRBV4-3
CASSLGTENEQFF | TRBJ2-1 | NA | TRBV5-1
CASSNRQGAQTQYF | TRBJ2-5 | NA | TRBV9
CAWKAGGPNYGYTF | TRBJ1-2 | NA | TRBV30
CASSAQPGHYEQYF | TRBJ2-7 | NA | TRBV7-9
CASSFPPHYEQYF | TRBJ2-7 | NA | TRBV5-4
CASSLFGGASGTEAFF | TRBJ1-1 | few | TRBV5-1